A selection of T cell receptor beta chains follows, all from one sample in a study of T cell changes during pregnancy in multiple sclerosis. Sequencing used immunoSEQ multiplex PCR; TCRdb keeps in-frame clones, though not all of them. The sample comprises under 70,000 clones, about nine tenths of which are singletons, and 2.2% rests with the top ten. Here the sequenced sample was peripheral blood, taken in the third trimester of pregnancy. Receptors were obtained from a female donor in good health, enrolled as a control in a pregnancy study. The CDR3 runs from the conserved cysteine through the conserved F or W. The order of the fields is D gene, J gene, V gene, clone size, CDR3 DNA, CDR3 protein. The D gene is left open where the match is weak. Clone size is stated in some rows and not others, as once, few, many or a class when expanded.

>TRBD2|TRBJ2-4|TRBV2|NA
TGTGCCAGCAAATCTAGCGGGACAAACATTCAGTACTTC
CASKSSGTNIQYF
>NA|TRBJ2-7|TRBV7-6|NA
TGTGCCAGCAGCTTAGTGGGCAGGGAAAGGTACTTC
CASSLVGRERYF
>TRBD1|TRBJ2-7|TRBV29-1|NA
TGCAGCGTTTGGGGGACAGAGAACTACGAGCAGTACTTC
CSVWGTENYEQYF
>TRBD2|TRBJ2-2|TRBV6-4|NA
TGTGCCAGCAGACTAGCGGATCGCACCGGGGAGCTGTTTTTT
CASRLADRTGELFF
>TRBD1|TRBJ1-2|TRBV29-1|once
TGCAGCGTACAGGGGGCGGAAGGCTACACCTTC
CSVQGAEGYTF
>NA|TRBJ2-1|TRBV15|NA
TGTGCCACCAGCAGTCGGACTTTCAATGAGCAGTTCTTC
CATSSRTFNEQFF
>NA|TRBJ1-6|TRBV18|NA
TGTGCCAGCTCACCATTGTCCCCGACGAGATCCCGGAGGGATTCACCCCTCCACTTT
CASSPLSPTRSRRDSPLHF
>TRBD1|TRBJ2-1|TRBV30|NA
TGTGCCTGGAGTGGAATACAGGGGGCAGGGTACAATGAGCAGTTCTTC
CAWSGIQGAGYNEQFF
>NA|TRBJ1-2|TRBV19|NA
TGTGCCAGTAGTATTGTTGCAGGGTTCCCAGGCTACACCTTC
CASSIVAGFPGYTF
>TRBD1|TRBJ1-1|TRBV10-1|NA
TGCGCCAGCAGCCGGGACAGTTGCGTCACTGAAGCTTTCTTT
CASSRDSCVTEAFF
>NA|TRBJ1-4|TRBV5-1|NA
TGCGCCAGCAGCTTGGGCGGGACTCTTGGTGAAAAACTGTTTTTT
CASSLGGTLGEKLFF
>NA|TRBJ2-2|TRBV5-1|NA
TGCGCCAGCACCCGGGTTCACCGTGTACCCGGGGAGCTGTTTTTT
CASTRVHRVPGELFF
>NA|TRBJ2-7|TRBV27|NA
TGTGCCAGCAGAGACTGGGACGAGCAGTACTTC
CASRDWDEQYF
>NA|TRBJ1-2|TRBV19|once
TGTGCCAGTAGCCCAGGGTCCAGGGGACGTAATGGCTACACCTTC
CASSPGSRGRNGYTF
>NA|TRBJ1-1|TRBV5-8|NA
TGTGCCAGCAGCTTGGGACAGATTAACACTGAAGCTTTCTTT
CASSLGQINTEAFF
>NA|TRBJ2-2|TRBV11-1|NA
TGTGCCAGCAGCTTGCGTAACACCGGGGAGCTGTTTTTT
CASSLRNTGELFF
>TRBD1|TRBJ2-5|TRBV6-5|NA
TGTGCCAGCAGTTACGATTCGGGACAGCAAGAGACCCAGTACTTC
CASSYDSGQQETQYF
>NA|TRBJ1-5|TRBV6-4|NA
TGTGCCAGCAGTGAATTCGGGGGAAGCAATCAGCCCCAGCATTTT
CASSEFGGSNQPQHF
>NA|TRBJ1-5|TRBV4-2|once
TGTGCCAGCAGCCAAGATGTATTACAGAGGCCCCAGCATTTT
CASSQDVLQRPQHF
>TRBD1|TRBJ2-1|TRBV6-5|NA
TGTGCCAGCAGCCCGGGACAGGTCATTAGGAATGAGCAGTTCTTC
CASSPGQVIRNEQFF
>TRBD2|TRBJ2-7|TRBV7-2|NA
TGTGCCAGCAGCCAACTCGAGGGGAGAGCGGGGTTCGAGCAGTACTTC
CASSQLEGRAGFEQYF
>TRBD2|TRBJ2-2|TRBV6-1|NA
TGTGCCAGCAGCGAGCTAGCGGGAGGCCCCGGGGAGCTGTTTTTT
CASSELAGGPGELFF
>TRBD1|TRBJ1-5|TRBV19|NA
TGTGCCAGTAGTATTGGGACAGGGGGCGGTCAGCCCCAGCATTTT
CASSIGTGGGQPQHF
>TRBD1|TRBJ1-1|TRBV15|NA
TGTGCCACCAGCAAGGCCACAGGGGGCGAATCAATCGCTGAAGCTTTCTTT
CATSKATGGESIAEAFF
>NA|TRBJ1-2|TRBV30|NA
TGTGCCTGGATCCAACTTGGGGGGAATCCCTCCTTC
CAWIQLGGNPSF
>NA|TRBJ1-4|TRBV15|NA
TGTGCCACCAGCAGAGATCTTGGAGGATCTCATGAAAAACTGTTTTTT
CATSRDLGGSHEKLFF
>TRBD1|TRBJ2-2|TRBV19|NA
TGTGCCAGTAGTACCTGGAGACAGGGGGGCACCGGGGAGCTGTTTTTT
CASSTWRQGGTGELFF
>TRBD2|TRBJ2-2|TRBV29-1|NA
TGCAGCGTTGAATCTTCCGGACTAGCGGGGGGAAACACCGGGGAGCTGTTTTTT
CSVESSGLAGGNTGELFF
>NA|TRBJ2-3|TRBV2|once
TGTGCCAGCTGTACGACAGCTAGCACAGATACGCAGTATTTT
CASCTTASTDTQYF